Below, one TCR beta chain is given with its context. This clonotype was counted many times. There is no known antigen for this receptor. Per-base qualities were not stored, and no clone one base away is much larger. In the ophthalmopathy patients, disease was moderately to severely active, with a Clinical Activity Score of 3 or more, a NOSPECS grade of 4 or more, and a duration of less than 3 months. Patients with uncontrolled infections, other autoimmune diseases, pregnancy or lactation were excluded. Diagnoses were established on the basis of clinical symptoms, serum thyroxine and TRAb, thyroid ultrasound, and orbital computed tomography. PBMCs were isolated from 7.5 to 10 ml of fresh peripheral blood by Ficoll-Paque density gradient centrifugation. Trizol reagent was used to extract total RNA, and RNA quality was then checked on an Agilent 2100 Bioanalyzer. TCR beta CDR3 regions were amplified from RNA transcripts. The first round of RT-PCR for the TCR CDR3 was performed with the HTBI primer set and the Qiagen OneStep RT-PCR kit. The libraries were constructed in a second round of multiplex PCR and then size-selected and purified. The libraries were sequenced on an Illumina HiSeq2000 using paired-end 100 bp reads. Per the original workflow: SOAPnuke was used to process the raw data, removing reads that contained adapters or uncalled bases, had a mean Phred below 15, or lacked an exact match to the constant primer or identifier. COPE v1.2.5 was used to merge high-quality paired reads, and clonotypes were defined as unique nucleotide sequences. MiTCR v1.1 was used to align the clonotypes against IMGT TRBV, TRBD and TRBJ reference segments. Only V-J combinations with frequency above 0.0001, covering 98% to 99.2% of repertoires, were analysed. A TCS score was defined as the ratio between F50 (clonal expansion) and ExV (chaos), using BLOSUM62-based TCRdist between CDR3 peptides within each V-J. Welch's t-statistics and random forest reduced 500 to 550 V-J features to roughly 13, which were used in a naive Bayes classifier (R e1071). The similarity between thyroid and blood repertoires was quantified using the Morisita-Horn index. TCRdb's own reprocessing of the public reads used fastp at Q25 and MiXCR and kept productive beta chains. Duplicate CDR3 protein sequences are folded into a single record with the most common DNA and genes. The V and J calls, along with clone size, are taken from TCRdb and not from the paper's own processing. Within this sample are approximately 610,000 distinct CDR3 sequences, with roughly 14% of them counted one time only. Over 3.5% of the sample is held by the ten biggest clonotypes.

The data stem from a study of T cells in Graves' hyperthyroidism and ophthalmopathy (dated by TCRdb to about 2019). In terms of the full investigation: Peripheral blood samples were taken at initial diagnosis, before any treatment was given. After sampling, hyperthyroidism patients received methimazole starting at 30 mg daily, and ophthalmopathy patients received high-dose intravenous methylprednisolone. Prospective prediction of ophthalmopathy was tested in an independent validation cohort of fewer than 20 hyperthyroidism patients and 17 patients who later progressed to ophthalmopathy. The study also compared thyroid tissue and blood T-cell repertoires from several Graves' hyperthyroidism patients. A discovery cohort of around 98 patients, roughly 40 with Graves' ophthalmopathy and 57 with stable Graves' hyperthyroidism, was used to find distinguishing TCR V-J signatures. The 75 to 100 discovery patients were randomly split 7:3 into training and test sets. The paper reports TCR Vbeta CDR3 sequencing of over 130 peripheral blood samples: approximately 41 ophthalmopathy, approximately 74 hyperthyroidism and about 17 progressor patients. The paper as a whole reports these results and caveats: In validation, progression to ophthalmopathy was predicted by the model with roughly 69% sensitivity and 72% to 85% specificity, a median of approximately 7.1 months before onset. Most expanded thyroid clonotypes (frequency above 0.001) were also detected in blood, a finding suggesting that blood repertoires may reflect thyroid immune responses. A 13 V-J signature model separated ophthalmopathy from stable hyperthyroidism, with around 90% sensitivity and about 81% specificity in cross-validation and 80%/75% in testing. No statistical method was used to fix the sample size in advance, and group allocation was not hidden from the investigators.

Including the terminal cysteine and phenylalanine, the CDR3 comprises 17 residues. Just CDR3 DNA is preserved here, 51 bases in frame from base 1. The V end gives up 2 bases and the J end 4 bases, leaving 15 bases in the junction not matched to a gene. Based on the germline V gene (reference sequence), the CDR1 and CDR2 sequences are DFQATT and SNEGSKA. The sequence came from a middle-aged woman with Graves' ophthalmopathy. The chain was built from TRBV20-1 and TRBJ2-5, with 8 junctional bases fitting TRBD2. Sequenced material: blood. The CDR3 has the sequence CSARFPAGAGGAETQYF. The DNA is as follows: TGCAGTGCTAGATTTCCAGCGGGAGCTGGAGGGGCAGAGACCCAGTACTTC.